A single sample gave rise to the 9 T cell receptor beta chains below, sequenced in a study of shared clonotypes between healthy human individuals. Repertoires were generated with immunoSEQ multiplex PCR, while TCRdb's copy carries only in-frame clones and drops some. The sample lists a few million clones, around nine tenths occurring once. The sequenced material came from naive CD4+ T cells sorted from blood. This sample's subset: CD45RA+ positively selected. The origin of the receptors is a man between 18 and 35 years old in good health.

The V and J genes are TRBV29-1 and TRBJ2-5, with TRBD1 matching over 8 bases. V lost 2 bases to trimming and J lost 5 bases; unmatched junction nucleotides: 10. The CDR3 has 15 residues. The germline CDR1 and CDR2 sequences are SQVTM and ANQGSEA. In DNA, the CDR3 is TGCAGCGTTGAATATCAGGGGGCGCGGGGCGAGACCCAGTACTTC. Protein sequence: CSVEYQGARGETQYF. The variable domain in full, completed from reference TRBV29-1 and TRBJ2-5, reads SAVISQKPSRDICQRGTSLTIQCQVDSQVTMMFWYRQQPGQSLTLIATANQGSEATYESGFVIDKFPISRPNLTFSTLTVSNMSPEDSSIYLCSVEYQGARGETQYFGPGTRLLVL.

V gene TRBV28 combines with J gene TRBJ2-7, with D unresolved. Per germline, CDR1 MDHEN and CDR2 SYDVKM. The length of the CDR3 is 14 residues. Trimming removed 3 bases at V and 1 base at J, with 10 bases between. The CDR3 nucleotides read TGTGCCAGCAGTTTTTCGACAAGTTCCTACGAGCAGTACTTC. This encodes CASSFSTSSYEQYF.

The V and J genes are TRBV18 and TRBJ2-7; D is possibly TRBD2 (9 bases). The CDR3 length is 18 residues. The V gene lost 5 bases and the J gene lost 2 bases, with 25 bases spanning the gap. Germline V gene sequence: CDR1 KGHSH, CDR2 LQKENI. The CDR3 sequence: CASSDRGALAGLTYEQYF. CDR3 in DNA: TGTGCCAGCTCAGACAGGGGCGCTCTAGCGGGGCTCACCTACGAGCAGTACTTC. The variable domain in full, completed from reference TRBV18 and TRBJ2-7, reads NAGVMQNPRHLVRRRGQEARLRCSPMKGHSHVYWYRQLPEEGLKFMVYLQKENIIDESGMPKERFSAEFPKEGPSILRIQQVVRGDSAAYFCASSDRGALAGLTYEQYFGPGTRLTVT.

The chain joins TRBV4-1 to TRBJ1-4, with 7 bases fitting TRBD1. Germline CDR1 reads MGHRA; CDR2 reads YSYEKL. The ends lost 2 bases at V and 8 bases at J; junction bases unmatched: 8. This CDR3 has 15 amino acids. CDR3 residues: CASSQNGRGEEKLFF. CDR3 nucleotides: TGCGCCAGCAGCCAAAACGGCAGGGGGGAGGAAAAACTGTTTTTT.

Remarks on this clone: The junction departs from germline at one end; a sequencing error may be responsible. The chain links TRBV6-1 to TRBJ1-1; D unresolved. Germline lookup yields CDR1 MNHNS and CDR2 SASEGT. The CDR3 is made up of 12 amino acids. CDR3 loop: CASSEYSGSGLF. The CDR3 nucleotides are TGTGCCAGCAGTGAGTATTCCGGGTCTGGACTCTTT.

With regard to this clone: Additional DNA sequences in this sample encode the identical CDR3. V and J are TRBV9 and TRBJ1-1; D not resolved. This CDR3 contains 14 residues. Trimming took 3 bases from V and 0 from J, leaving 9 bases between them. Looked up from germline, CDR1 is SGDLS and CDR2 is YYNGEE. The CDR3, as DNA: TGTGCCAGCAGCGCGGGCCTCATGAACACTGAAGCTTTCTTT. Translation: CASSAGLMNTEAFF.

J is TRBJ1-2 and V is TRBV11-2; TRBD1 might be the D (5 bases). The CDR3 loop spans 14 amino acids. Trimming stripped 1 base from V and 6 bases from J, with 12 bases between. Germline-derived CDR1 and CDR2 are SGHAT and FQNNGV. CDR3 sequence (DNA): TGTGCCAGCAGCTTAGGAGGGCAGGGTAATGGCTACACCTTC. Amino acid sequence: CASSLGGQGNGYTF. Combining the CDR3 with reference TRBV11-2 and TRBJ1-2 gives the whole variable domain EAGVAQSPRYKIIEKRQSVAFWCNPISGHATLYWYQQILGQGPKLLIQFQNNGVVDDSQLPKDRFSAERLKGVDSTLKIQPAKLEDSAVYLCASSLGGQGNGYTFGSGTRLTVV.

The chain combines TRBV25-1 with TRBJ1-4, with D maybe TRBD1 (6 bases). V lost 2 bases to trimming and J lost 8 bases, with 18 bases between them. The CDR3 has 16 amino acids. The germline gives CDR1 MGHDK, CDR2 SYGVNS. The CDR3 sequence: CASSEIRGQGNEKLFF. For the CDR3, the DNA is TGTGCCAGCAGTGAAATACGTGGTCAGGGGAACGAAAAACTGTTTTTT.

The rearrangement joins TRBV7-9 to TRBJ1-1; D remains ambiguous. CDR3 size: 13 residues. CDR1 and CDR2 from the germline V gene are SEHNR and FQNEAQ (reference sequence). Trimming removed 5 bases from V and 0 bases from J, with 7 bases in between. Here the CDR3 DNA reads TGTGCCAGCAGCACAAGGGTGAACACTGAAGCTTTCTTT. It yields the protein CASSTRVNTEAFF. Filled out from reference TRBV7-9 and TRBJ1-1, the complete variable domain reads DTGVSQNPRHKITKRGQNVTFRCDPISEHNRLYWYRQTLGQGPEFLTYFQNEAQLEKSRLLSDRFSAERPKGSFSTLEIQRTEQGDSAMYLCASSTRVNTEAFFGQGTRLTVV.